The clone carrying this T cell receptor beta chain has a single count. Some clones are missing from TCRdb's copy, which holds only in-frame ones; the method was immunoSEQ multiplex PCR. The data show fewer than 300,000 clones, over 75% seen once. These data are taken from a study of control samples from healthy donors and cancer patients. The CDR3 has 16 residues. Germline V CDR1 and CDR2: LGHDT, YNNKEL (reference sequence). Trimming removed 1 base at V and 5 bases at J, with 17 bases between. The chain uses TRBV3-1 (or the pseudogene TRBV3-2) and TRBJ2-5, with a possible D match to TRBD1 (5 bases). This sequence was found in a woman aged 55-75 years with lung cancer. Sequencing was performed on PBMCs. The CDR3 loop is CASSQVTWGSRETQYF. CDR3 nucleotide sequence: TGTGCCAGCAGCCAAGTGACATGGGGCTCTAGGGAGACCCAGTACTTC.